This T cell receptor beta chain was sequenced for a study of shared clonotypes between healthy human individuals. Study overall: A donor's plate count was three for CD4 naive and three for CD4 memory; CD8 naive had two and CD8 memory one. General study results and limits: Deeper or shallower sequencing was expected to change how clonotypes are shared among donors.

In its sample, this clone was seen once. What it binds is not known. Assay used: immunoSEQ multiplex PCR; TCRdb lists only in-frame clones, some missing. The data show some 1,600,000 clones, 95% to 99% seen once. Sequencing was done on a sample of naive CD4+ T cells sorted from blood. The subset here: CD45RA+ positively selected. The TCR was taken from a man aged 30-40 years in good health.

The CDR3, as DNA: TGTGCCAGCAGTTTAGGGGGCGATTATATGGTGGGGCAGTTCTTC. Translated, it gives CASSLGGDYMVGQFF. The V gene is TRBV7-3, the J gene TRBJ2-1; TRBD1 matches 7 bases. CDR1 and CDR2 from the germline V gene are SGHTA and FQGTGA. V shed 6 bases, J shed 12 bases, and the junction held 17 bases outside the gene matches. This CDR3 has 15 residues. The variable domain in full, with the rest retrieved from reference TRBV7-3 and TRBJ2-1, is GAGVSQTPSNKVTEKGKYVELRCDPISGHTALYWYRQSLGQGPEFLIYFQGTGAADDSGLPNDRFFAVRPEGSVSTLKIQRTERGDSAVYLCASSLGGDYMVGQFFGPGTRLTVL.